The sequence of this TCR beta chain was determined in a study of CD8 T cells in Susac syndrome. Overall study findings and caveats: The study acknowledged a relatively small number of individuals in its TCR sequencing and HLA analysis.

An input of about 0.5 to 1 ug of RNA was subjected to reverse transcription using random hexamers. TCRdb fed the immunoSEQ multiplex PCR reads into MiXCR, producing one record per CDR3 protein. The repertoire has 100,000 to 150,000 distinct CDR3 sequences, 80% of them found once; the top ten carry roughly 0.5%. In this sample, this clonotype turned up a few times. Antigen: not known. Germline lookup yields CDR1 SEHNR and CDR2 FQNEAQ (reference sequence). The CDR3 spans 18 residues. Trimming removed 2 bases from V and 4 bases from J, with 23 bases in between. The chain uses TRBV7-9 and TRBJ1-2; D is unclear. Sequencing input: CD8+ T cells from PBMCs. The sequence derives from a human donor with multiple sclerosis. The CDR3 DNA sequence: TGTGCCAGCAGCTTAACCCTCCCCCCCGAGGAATATGGCTATGGCTACACCTTC. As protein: CASSLTLPPEEYGYGYTF.